This T cell receptor beta chain was identified in a study of cytomegalovirus exposure and HLA in healthy donors. Background on the study: Assignment to the Caucasian-associated ancestry cluster applied to around 80% of the approximately 420 genotyped donors.

The primer mix had 60 Vbeta and 13 Jbeta primers. The method was immunoSEQ multiplex PCR; TCRdb's version includes in-frame clones alone and lacks a portion of them. Of approximately 100,000 clones listed, around 80% are singletons. The germline V gene encodes CDR1 SGHRS and CDR2 YFSETQ. With 0 bases removed from V and 1 base from J, the gap between germline ends came to 8 bases. The CDR3 is 15 residues long. Study-level results: As a later analysis revealed, most CMV-associated TCR beta chains appeared HLA-restricted.

As for this clone: What it binds is unknown.

The rearrangement uses TRBV5-1 and TRBJ2-1, with D hard to call. Sequencing input: PBMCs. This TCR came from a female donor in good health and CMV-seropositive. The CDR3 DNA reads TGCGCCAGCAGCTTGGCGGCAGGTTCCTACAATGAGCAGTTCTTC. Amino acids: CASSLAAGSYNEQFF.